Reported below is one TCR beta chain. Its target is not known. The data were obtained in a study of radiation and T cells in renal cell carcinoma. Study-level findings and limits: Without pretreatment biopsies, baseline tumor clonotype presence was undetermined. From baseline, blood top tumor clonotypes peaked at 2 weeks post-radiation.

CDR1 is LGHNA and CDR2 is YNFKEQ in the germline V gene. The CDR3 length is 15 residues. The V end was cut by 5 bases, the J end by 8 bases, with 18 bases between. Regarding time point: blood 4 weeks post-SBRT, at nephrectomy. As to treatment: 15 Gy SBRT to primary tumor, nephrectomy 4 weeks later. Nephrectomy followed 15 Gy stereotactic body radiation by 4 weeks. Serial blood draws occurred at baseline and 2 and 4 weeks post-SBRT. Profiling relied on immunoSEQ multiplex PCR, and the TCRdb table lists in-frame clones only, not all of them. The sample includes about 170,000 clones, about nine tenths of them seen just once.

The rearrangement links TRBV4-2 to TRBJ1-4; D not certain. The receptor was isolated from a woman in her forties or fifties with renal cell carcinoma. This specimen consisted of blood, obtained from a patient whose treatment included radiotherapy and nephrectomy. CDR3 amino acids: CASSTSFPGNEKLFF. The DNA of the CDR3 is TGTGCCAGCAGCACTTCTTTCCCCGGGAACGAAAAACTGTTTTTT.